This is a list of T cell receptor beta chains from one sample in a study of cytomegalovirus exposure and HLA in healthy donors. TCRdb's table, derived via immunoSEQ multiplex PCR, lists solely in-frame clones and lacks some. The data hold approximately 150,000 clones, with just under 75% observed a single time. The sample consisted of PBMCs. These TCRs come from a woman aged 18-29 years in good health and CMV-seronegative. Both conserved end residues are part of each CDR3. The D gene is left open where the match is weak. Not all rows give a size; the values are once, few, many and, for expanded clones, a class.

D gene,V gene,clone size,J gene,CDR3 protein,CDR3 DNA
.,TRBV7-2,.,TRBJ2-1,CASSLERTEQFF,TGTGCCAGCAGCTTAGAGCGGACTGAGCAGTTCTTC
TRBD1,TRBV28,.,TRBJ2-2,CATRQGGAGELFF,TGTGCCACTCGACAGGGGGGTGCCGGGGAGCTGTTTTTT
.,TRBV4-2,.,TRBJ1-1,CASSQETGSTEAFF,TGTGCCAGCAGCCAAGAGACAGGATCCACTGAAGCTTTCTTT
TRBD1,TRBV2,few,TRBJ1-2,CASPPGQGVDYGYTF,TGTGCCAGCCCCCCGGGACAGGGGGTAGACTATGGCTACACCTTC
TRBD1,TRBV7-9,.,TRBJ2-5,CASDWTGGRQETQYF,TGTGCCAGCGATTGGACAGGGGGCCGGCAAGAGACCCAGTACTTC
.,TRBV19,.,TRBJ2-7,CASGRGLSSAEQYF,TGTGCCAGTGGCCGGGGACTCTCTTCCGCCGAGCAGTACTTC
.,TRBV18,.,TRBJ1-2,CASSPRAEGAYGYTF,TGTGCCAGCTCACCAAGGGCTGAGGGCGCCTATGGCTACACCTTC
.,TRBV7-9,once,TRBJ1-1,CASSQQGIEAFF,TGTGCCAGCAGCCAACAGGGAATTGAAGCTTTCTTT
.,TRBV7-2,few,TRBJ2-1,CASSFSRNEQFF,TGTGCCAGCAGCTTCTCTAGAAATGAGCAGTTCTTC
.,TRBV6-4,.,TRBJ2-7,CASFTHGEGIDEQYF,TGTGCCAGCTTTACACACGGGGAAGGCATCGACGAGCAGTACTTC
.,TRBV5-1,.,TRBJ2-1,CASSPRLAESPYNEQFF,TGCGCCAGCAGCCCCCGGTTAGCGGAGTCCCCCTACAATGAGCAGTTCTTC
TRBD1,TRBV5-6,.,TRBJ1-4,CASSPRQGIGEKLFF,TGTGCCAGCAGCCCTCGACAGGGCATAGGTGAAAAACTGTTTTTT
.,TRBV15,.,TRBJ1-6,CATSSSNRARNSPLHF,TGTGCCACCAGCAGTTCAAACAGGGCCCGGAATTCACCCCTCCACTTT
TRBD1,TRBV6-5,.,TRBJ1-2,CASSYVQGLGGYTF,TGTGCCAGCAGTTACGTACAGGGGTTGGGGGGCTACACCTTC
TRBD1,TRBV18,.,TRBJ2-7,CASSPGTGTSYEQYF,TGTGCCAGCTCACCGGGGACAGGGACCTCCTACGAGCAGTACTTC
.,TRBV9,.,TRBJ1-2,CASSVEGGRGSGYTF,TGTGCCAGCAGCGTAGAGGGTGGGCGCGGGTCTGGCTACACCTTC
.,TRBV5-6,.,TRBJ2-1,CASGRGYSYNEQFF,TGTGCCAGCGGCAGGGGATACTCCTACAATGAGCAGTTCTTC
.,TRBV7-9,.,TRBJ1-1,CSSSLGLTAQIDTEAFF,TGTTCCAGCAGCTTAGGGCTGACAGCCCAGATAGACACTGAAGCTTTCTTT
TRBD2,TRBV29-1,.,TRBJ2-1,CSVDLAGGDEQFF,TGCAGCGTTGATCTAGCGGGGGGCGATGAGCAGTTCTTC
.,TRBV2,.,TRBJ2-5,CASSRQEETQYF,TGTGCCAGCAGTAGACAAGAAGAGACCCAGTACTTC
.,TRBV7-8,.,TRBJ2-1,CASSRAQFEQFF,TGTGCCAGCAGCCGTGCCCAGTTTGAGCAGTTCTTC
TRBD2,TRBV11-3,few,TRBJ2-5,CASSLGLAGGETQYF,TGTGCCAGCAGCTTAGGACTAGCGGGAGGGGAGACCCAGTACTTC
TRBD1,TRBV6-6,few,TRBJ2-7,CASSPGGHPSHEQYF,TGTGCCAGCAGTCCAGGGGGCCACCCTTCCCACGAGCAGTACTTC
TRBD2,TRBV30,.,TRBJ2-1,CAWSSLAGDEQFF,TGTGCCTGGAGTAGCCTAGCGGGAGATGAGCAGTTCTTC
.,TRBV6-4,.,TRBJ2-1,CASSDSGTHYNEQFF,TGTGCCAGCAGTGACTCTGGGACTCACTACAATGAGCAGTTCTTC
TRBD2,TRBV5-1,.,TRBJ2-3,CASSLRGGGAQDTQYF,TGCGCCAGCAGCTTGAGGGGCGGGGGGGCCCAAGATACGCAGTATTTT
TRBD2,TRBV10-3,.,TRBJ2-2,CAISGGGPTNTGELFF,TGTGCCATCAGTGGCGGGGGTCCGACGAACACCGGGGAGCTGTTTTTT
TRBD2,TRBV28,few,TRBJ2-5,CASSIGGAGAGETQYF,TGTGCCAGCAGCATCGGTGGAGCGGGGGCGGGGGAGACCCAGTACTTC
TRBD1,TRBV5-1,few,TRBJ2-2,CASSFAQGAGTGELFF,TGCGCCAGCAGCTTCGCACAGGGGGCCGGCACCGGGGAGCTGTTTTTT
.,TRBV28,few,TRBJ1-5,CASTPSAGRKGSGGNQPQHF,TGTGCCAGCACCCCGTCCGCGGGCAGGAAGGGATCAGGCGGCAATCAGCCCCAGCATTTT
.,TRBV5-8,.,TRBJ2-6,CASSAGPGANVLTF,TGTGCCAGCAGCGCGGGCCCCGGGGCCAACGTCCTGACTTTC
TRBD1,TRBV2,.,TRBJ1-2,CASRGDRGNTF,TGTGCCAGCAGGGGGGACAGGGGAAACACCTTC
TRBD1,TRBV7-2,few,TRBJ1-2,CASSSIGQGWGYGYTF,TGTGCCAGCAGCTCCATCGGACAGGGGTGGGGGTATGGCTACACCTTC
.,TRBV9,.,TRBJ1-4,CASSVGQVFTTNEKLFF,TGTGCCAGCAGCGTAGGCCAGGTGTTTACAACTAATGAAAAACTGTTTTTT
TRBD2,TRBV11-2,.,TRBJ2-4,CASSLDGGGTQNIQYF,TGTGCCAGCAGCTTAGATGGGGGAGGGACCCAAAACATTCAGTACTTC
.,TRBV7-9,.,TRBJ2-3,CSSSLSSLGTDTQYF,TGTTCCAGCAGCTTAAGTAGTCTCGGCACAGATACGCAGTATTTT
TRBD2,TRBV2,.,TRBJ2-7,CASSEGTGGFSYEQYF,TGTGCCAGCAGTGAAGGTACGGGGGGTTTCTCCTACGAGCAGTACTTC
TRBD2,TRBV9,.,TRBJ2-3,CASSPGLAGITDTQYF,TGTGCCAGCAGCCCTGGACTAGCGGGAATCACAGATACGCAGTATTTT
.,TRBV7-9,.,TRBJ1-2,CASSSRGQNYGYTF,TGTGCCAGCAGCTCGAGGGGACAAAACTATGGCTACACCTTC
.,TRBV19,.,TRBJ2-2,CASLSRDRSFTGELFF,TGTGCCAGCCTGTCCCGTGACAGATCTTTTACCGGGGAGCTGTTTTTT
.,TRBV14,few,TRBJ1-6,CASSQEYQAIYNSPLHF,TGTGCCAGCAGCCAAGAATACCAGGCGATCTATAATTCACCCCTCCACTTT
TRBD2,TRBV19,.,TRBJ2-3,CASKSGTSLSTDTQYF,TGTGCCAGTAAATCCGGGACTAGCTTAAGCACAGATACGCAGTATTTT
.,TRBV18,.,TRBJ2-5,CASSPPGGVETQYF,TGTGCCAGCTCACCACCAGGGGGAGTAGAGACCCAGTACTTC
.,TRBV7-2,.,TRBJ1-2,CASSLAQGSYGYTF,TGTGCCAGCAGCTTAGCACAGGGTTCCTATGGCTACACCTTC
TRBD1,TRBV28,.,TRBJ1-2,CASSLSWDRDYGYTF,TGTGCCAGCAGTTTGAGTTGGGACAGGGACTATGGCTACACCTTC
.,TRBV19,.,TRBJ1-5,CASTLSRGAYNQPQHF,TGTGCCAGTACCCTCTCGCGGGGGGCATACAATCAGCCCCAGCATTTT
TRBD1,TRBV18,.,TRBJ1-4,CASSPPGQANEKLFF,TGTGCCAGCTCACCTCCGGGACAGGCTAATGAAAAACTGTTTTTT
.,TRBV28,.,TRBJ1-3,CASSLYPVSSGNTIYF,TGTGCCAGCAGTTTATACCCGGTGAGCTCTGGAAACACCATATATTTT
.,TRBV28,.,TRBJ1-1,CASSPGGTNTEAFF,TGTGCCAGCAGCCCCGGAGGGACGAACACTGAAGCTTTCTTT
TRBD2,TRBV6-5,.,TRBJ2-3,CASSIAGGSTDTQYF,TGTGCCAGCAGTATAGCGGGAGGTTCCACAGATACGCAGTATTTT
.,TRBV5-1,.,TRBJ1-2,CASSLAQDLYGYTF,TGCGCCAGCAGCTTGGCACAGGATCTCTATGGCTACACCTTC